This entry lists 27 T cell receptor beta chains sequenced from one sample in a study of blood T cell repertoires in COVID-19. Libraries were prepared by immunoSEQ multiplex PCR; TCRdb keeps only in-frame clonotypes and omits some of them. The sample gives about 300,000 clones, about 85% of which show up once; approximately 5.4% is in the top ten. The sequenced sample was PBMCs or T cells enriched from blood (not recorded which). These receptors all stem from a young woman who had recovered from COVID-19.

The chain carries TRBV5-1 and TRBJ1-4; 9 nucleotides line up with TRBD1. V gave up 3 bases and J gave up 7 bases; unmatched junction bases: 4. CDR3 length equals 14 residues. Per the germline V gene, CDR1 is SGHRS and CDR2 is YFSETQ. The CDR3 loop reads CASSWTGALEKLFF. CDR3 DNA sequence: TGCGCCAGCAGCTGGACAGGGGCGCTTGAAAAACTGTTTTTT.

This chain links TRBV7-2 with TRBJ1-1; 7 positions match TRBD1. The CDR3 length is 14 residues. Germline loops: CDR1 SGHTA, CDR2 FQGNSA. V was clipped by 5 bases and J by 1 base; unmatched bases: 4. CDR3 amino acids: CASSIGTANTEAFF. CDR3 DNA: TGTGCCAGCAGCATCGGGACAGCGAACACTGAAGCTTTCTTT. The variable domain in full, completed from reference TRBV7-2 and TRBJ1-1, reads GAGVSQSPSNKVTEKGKDVELRCDPISGHTALYWYRQSLGQGLEFLIYFQGNSAPDKSGLPSDRFSAERTGGSVSTLTIQRTQQEDSAVYLCASSIGTANTEAFFGQGTRLTVV.

V is TRBV24-1 and J is TRBJ1-5; 9 bases agree with TRBD1. J lost 4 bases, V lost 9 bases, and 9 bases had no gene match. Germline CDR1 reads KGHDR; CDR2 reads SFDVKD. The CDR3 is made up of 15 amino acids. CDR3 DNA sequence: TGTGCCACCCAATCTGGACAGGGGCTTAATCAGCCCCAGCATTTT. Its translation: CATQSGQGLNQPQHF.

The chain employs TRBV11-1 and TRBJ2-5, with TRBD1 matching over 9 bases. The CDR3 has 14 amino acids. Germline assignment: CDR1 SGHAT and CDR2 FQDESV (reference sequence). The V segment lost 5 bases and the J segment 3 bases; nucleotides outside the gene matches: 4. This chain's CDR3 is CASSPGQGEETQYF. The CDR3 DNA reads as TGTGCCAGCAGCCCGGGACAGGGCGAAGAGACCCAGTACTTC.

This chain connects TRBV2 to TRBJ1-2; D not certain. Germline values: CDR1 SNHLY, CDR2 FYNNEI. The CDR3 spans 13 residues. V was pared by 3 bases and J by 3 bases, with 8 bases between. The CDR3 loop reads CASSDRQYYGYTF. CDR3 bases: TGTGCCAGCAGTGACCGCCAGTACTATGGCTACACCTTC.

The V gene is TRBV13, the J gene TRBJ2-1, with D uncertain. Per germline, CDR1 PRHDT and CDR2 FYEKMQ (reference sequence). This CDR3 has 16 residues. V was pared by 5 bases and J by 2 bases, with 16 bases between. The CDR3 coding sequence is TGTGCCAGCAGCCGCGGTCTCTTGGGTCCCTACAATGAGCAGTTCTTC. It yields the protein CASSRGLLGPYNEQFF.

The rearrangement uses TRBV30 and TRBJ2-3; 7 bases match TRBD2. The V gene end was trimmed by 0 bases and the J gene end by 2 bases; junction bases not matched to a gene: 2. This CDR3 has 14 amino acids. CDR1 is GTSNPN and CDR2 is SVGIG in the germline V gene (reference sequence). The CDR3 DNA follows: TGTGCCTGGAGTGTTGGGGGGGTCACAGATACGCAGTATTTT. The encoded protein is CAWSVGGVTDTQYF.

The chain recombines TRBV3-1 (or the pseudogene TRBV3-2) with TRBJ1-5; TRBD1 agrees at 7 bases. Trimming cost V 1 base and J 7 bases; bases outside gene matches: 4. Germline V gene data show CDR1 as LGHDT and CDR2 as YNNKEL (reference sequence). This CDR3 is 14 amino acids long. CDR3 sequence: CASSQGQGGQPQHF. The CDR3 nucleotides are TGTGCCAGCAGCCAAGGACAGGGTGGACAGCCCCAGCATTTT.

This clone was seen only once. V gene TRBV19 combines with J gene TRBJ2-3, with 8 bases matching TRBD2. Germline loops: CDR1 LNHDA, CDR2 SQIVND (reference sequence). The CDR3 contains 15 residues. With V trimmed by 5 bases and J by 0 bases, 4 bases remained unmatched. The CDR3 region is CASSEVAGSTDTQYF. CDR3 DNA: TGTGCCAGTAGTGAGGTAGCGGGGAGCACAGATACGCAGTATTTT.

V usage is TRBV5-6 and J usage is TRBJ2-1; a possible D gene is TRBD2 (6 bases). CDR1 is SGHDT and CDR2 is YYEEEE in the germline V gene. The CDR3 sequence is 15 residues long. The V end was cut by 4 bases, the J end by 2 bases, with 13 bases between. The chain's CDR3 is CASSLGGDPYNEQFF. The CDR3 DNA reads as TGTGCCAGCAGCCTTGGAGGGGACCCCTACAATGAGCAGTTCTTC. The full variable domain, with the rest looked up from reference TRBV5-6 and TRBJ2-1, is DAGVTQSPTHLIKTRGQQVTLRCSPKSGHDTVSWYQQALGQGPQFIFQYYEEEERQRGNFPDRFSGHQFPNYSSELNVNALLLGDSALYLCASSLGGDPYNEQFFGPGTRLTVL.

This clone was counted a few times. V usage is TRBV5-1 and J usage is TRBJ2-7; D is uncertain. The CDR3 has 16 amino acids. CDR1 and CDR2 from the germline V gene are SGHRS and YFSETQ. Trimming left V 0 bases short and J 0 bases short, with 13 bases between. DNA for the CDR3: TGCGCCAGCAGCTTGGCCCCAGGCCTTAGCTCCTACGAGCAGTACTTC. It codes for CASSLAPGLSSYEQYF.

V is TRBV12-3 or TRBV12-4 and J is TRBJ1-1, with TRBD1 as a possible D gene (6 bases). V lost 6 bases and J lost 6, with 11 bases in between. The CDR3 has 12 amino acids. This CDR3 reads CASSQGLAEAFF. As DNA, the CDR3 is TGTGCCAGCAGCCAGGGGCTGGCTGAAGCTTTCTTT.

CDR3 region: CASSRGHQTTNEKLFF. The CDR3 coding sequence is TGCGCCAGCAGTCGAGGACACCAGACAACTAATGAAAAACTGTTTTTT. The V call is TRBV5-1, the J call TRBJ1-4; perhaps TRBD1 as D (5 bases). The V end was cut by 5 bases, the J end by 0 bases, with 14 bases between. This CDR3 contains 16 residues. Germline CDR1 SGHRS, CDR2 YFSETQ.

The genes are TRBV9 and TRBJ1-1; tentatively, D is TRBD1 (6 bases). The V end was cut by 0 bases, the J end by 1 base, with 10 bases between. From germline, CDR1 is SGDLS and CDR2 YYNGEE. The CDR3 runs 15 residues. CDR3 nucleotide sequence: TGTGCCAGCAGCGTAGCGGGACATACGAACACTGAAGCTTTCTTT. Translated: CASSVAGHTNTEAFF. Full variable domain (remainder filled in from reference TRBV9 and TRBJ1-1): DSGVTQTPKHLITATGQRVTLRCSPRSGDLSVYWYQQSLDQGLQFLIQYYNGEERAKGNILERFSAQQFPDLHSELNLSSLELGDSALYFCASSVAGHTNTEAFFGQGTRLTVV.

J is TRBJ1-1 and V is TRBV19, with D possibly matching TRBD1 (6 bases). The CDR3 has 14 residues. Trimming removed 6 bases from V and 4 bases from J, with 15 bases in between. The germline V gene has CDR1 LNHDA and CDR2 SQIVND (reference sequence). CDR3 loop: CASSLHSRGTEAFF. The CDR3 DNA follows: TGTGCCAGTAGCCTACATTCCAGGGGCACTGAAGCTTTCTTT.

This chain joins TRBV4-2 and TRBJ2-2, with TRBD2 as a possible D gene (5 bases). V lost 4 bases and J lost 0, with 27 bases in between. The CDR3 is made up of 21 amino acids. Germline lookup yields CDR1 LGHNA and CDR2 YNFKEQ. This chain's CDR3 is CASSRSRGGNMGGANTGELFF. CDR3 DNA: TGTGCCAGCAGCCGGTCAAGAGGAGGCAACATGGGTGGAGCGAACACCGGGGAGCTGTTTTTT.

This clone was found once. This rearrangement joins TRBV6-5 to TRBJ1-6; possible D gene TRBD1, 5 bases. Looked up from germline, CDR1 is MNHEY and CDR2 is SVGAGI. Trimming took 5 bases from V and 10 from J, leaving 18 bases between them. The CDR3 totals 15 residues. CDR3 sequence: CASSPSRGGGSPLHF. CDR3 coding DNA: TGTGCCAGCAGTCCCTCGCGAGGTGGGGGGTCACCCCTCCACTTT.

The CDR3 region is CASSPLTGGAFF. Here the CDR3 DNA reads TGTGCCAGCAGCCCCCTGACCGGGGGAGCTTTCTTT. The chain employs TRBV11-1 and TRBJ1-1; tentative D call: TRBD1 (5 bases). The germline V gene encodes CDR1 SGHAT and CDR2 FQDESV (reference sequence). This CDR3 comprises 12 residues. V was cut by 5 bases and J by 10 bases, with 14 bases left in between.

This sequence joins TRBV19 and TRBJ2-2; 7 positions match TRBD2. Germline V gives CDR1 LNHDA, CDR2 SQIVND (reference sequence). J gave up 2 bases and V 9 bases, and 3 bases lay outside the gene matches. CDR3 length: 13 residues. The CDR3 reads CARERGNTGELFF. DNA for the CDR3: TGTGCCAGGGAGCGGGGAAACACCGGGGAGCTGTTTTTT.

In regard to this clone: A junction end diverges from the germline sequence, so it may reflect a read error. This rearrangement joins TRBV10-3 to TRBJ2-7, with TRBD1 identical over 12 bases. From germline, CDR1 is ENHRY and CDR2 SYGVKD. CDR3 size: 15 residues. CDR3 sequence reads: CAIRESGQGAYEQYF. Here the CDR3 DNA reads TGTGCCATCAGAGAGTCGGGACAGGGGGCGTACGAGCAGTACTTC.

CDR3 loop: CASSLVDRDHTEAFF. In DNA form, the CDR3 reads TGCGCCAGCAGCTTGGTGGACAGGGATCACACTGAAGCTTTCTTT. The chain couples TRBV5-1 to TRBJ1-1; TRBD1 matches 8 bases. The CDR3 runs 15 residues. CDR1 SGHRS and CDR2 YFSETQ come from the germline V gene. V was clipped by 0 bases and J by 3 bases; unmatched bases: 4.

This clone was counted many times. The chain couples TRBV11-1 to TRBJ1-2, with TRBD1 identical over 8 bases. V trimming: 2 bases; J trimming: 6 bases; junction bases outside the gene matches: 8. Germline assignment: CDR1 SGHAT and CDR2 FQDESV (reference sequence). This CDR3 region has 15 residues. The CDR3 here is CASSLFFGQGHGYTF. Written as DNA, the CDR3 is TGTGCCAGCAGCTTATTCTTCGGACAGGGCCATGGCTACACCTTC.

The chain is built from TRBV5-1 and TRBJ1-6; D is uncertain. CDR3 length: 16 residues. The germline CDR1 and CDR2 sequences are SGHRS and YFSETQ. V gave up 0 bases and J gave up 0 bases, with 7 bases separating them. CDR3 sequence reads: CASSLGGRSYNSPLHF. CDR3 bases: TGCGCCAGCAGCTTGGGTGGCCGCTCCTATAATTCACCCCTCCACTTT.

V usage is TRBV30 and J usage is TRBJ1-2, with a tentative D call TRBD1 (6 bases). Germline V CDR1 and CDR2: GTSNPN, SVGIG (reference sequence). CDR3 size: 14 residues. V dropped 2 bases and J dropped 3 bases, with 13 bases sitting between them. CDR3 sequence (DNA): TGTGCCTGGAGTTTGGGGGCATGGGACTATGGCTACACCTTC. It encodes CAWSLGAWDYGYTF. Full variable domain (remainder filled in from reference TRBV30 and TRBJ1-2): SQTIHQWPATLVQPVGSPLSLECTVEGTSNPNLYWYRQAAGRGLQLLFYSVGIGQISSEVPQNLSASRPQDRQFILSSKKLLLSDSGFYLCAWSLGAWDYGYTFGSGTRLTVV.

The chain is built from TRBV11-2 and TRBJ2-4; no reliable D call. Germline V gene sequence: CDR1 SGHAT, CDR2 FQNNGV. With 6 bases removed from V and 7 bases from J, the gap between germline ends came to 7 bases. The CDR3 extends over 11 amino acids. For the CDR3, the DNA is TGTGCCAGCAGTTCCGGTAACATTCAGTACTTC. Its protein product is CASSSGNIQYF. Based on the CDR3 plus reference TRBV11-2 and TRBJ2-4, the full variable domain is EAGVAQSPRYKIIEKRQSVAFWCNPISGHATLYWYQQILGQGPKLLIQFQNNGVVDDSQLPKDRFSAERLKGVDSTLKIQPAKLEDSAVYLCASSSGNIQYFGAGTRLSVL.

Only a few counts were recorded for this clone. This CDR3 is also generated by other DNA sequences in the sample. The V and J genes are TRBV5-1 and TRBJ1-6; TRBD1 aligns across 8 bases. This CDR3 contains 14 residues. V dropped 4 bases and J dropped 6; count of bases not matched to a gene: 3. Germline V gene lookup returns CDR1 SGHRS and CDR2 YFSETQ. The CDR3 region is CASSTGQGNSPLHF. The CDR3 nucleotides are TGCGCCAGCAGCACAGGACAGGGTAATTCACCCCTCCACTTT. Drawing the rest from reference TRBV5-1 and TRBJ1-6, the complete variable domain is KAGVTQTPRYLIKTRGQQVTLSCSPISGHRSVSWYQQTPGQGLQFLFEYFSETQRNKGNFPGRFSGRQFSNSRSEMNVSTLELGDSALYLCASSTGQGNSPLHFGNGTRLTVT.

V is TRBV11-2 and J is TRBJ2-3; the match to TRBD1 covers 8 bases. This CDR3 region has 16 residues. The germline CDR1 and CDR2 sequences are SGHAT and FQNNGV. V shed 5 bases, J shed 3 bases, and the junction held 10 bases outside the gene matches. CDR3 region: CASSPDRAAGTDTQYF. DNA for the CDR3: TGTGCCAGCAGCCCGGACAGGGCCGCAGGGACAGATACGCAGTATTTT.